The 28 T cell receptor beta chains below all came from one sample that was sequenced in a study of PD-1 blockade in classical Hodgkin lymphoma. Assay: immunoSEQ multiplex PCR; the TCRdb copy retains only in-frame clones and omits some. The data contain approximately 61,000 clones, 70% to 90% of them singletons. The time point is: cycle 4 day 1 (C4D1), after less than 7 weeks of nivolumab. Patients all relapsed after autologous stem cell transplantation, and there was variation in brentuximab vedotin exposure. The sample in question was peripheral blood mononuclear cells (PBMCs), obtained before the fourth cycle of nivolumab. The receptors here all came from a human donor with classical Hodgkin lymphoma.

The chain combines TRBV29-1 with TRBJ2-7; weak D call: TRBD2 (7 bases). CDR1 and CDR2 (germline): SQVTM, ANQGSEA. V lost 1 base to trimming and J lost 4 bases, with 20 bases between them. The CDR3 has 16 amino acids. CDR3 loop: CSVEGGRAGELYEQYF. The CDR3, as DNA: TGCAGCGTTGAAGGGGGGAGGGCAGGGGAATTGTACGAGCAGTACTTC.

The CDR3 spells CASSEVGYGNTIYF. The CDR3 DNA reads as TGTGCCAGCAGTGAAGTAGGTTATGGAAACACCATATATTTT. The chain is built from TRBV6-1 and TRBJ1-3; D gene ambiguous. Between the trimmed V and J ends, which lost 1 base and 3 bases, there was a span of 7 bases. This CDR3 is 14 amino acids long. CDR1 is MNHNS, CDR2 SASEGT, per germline.

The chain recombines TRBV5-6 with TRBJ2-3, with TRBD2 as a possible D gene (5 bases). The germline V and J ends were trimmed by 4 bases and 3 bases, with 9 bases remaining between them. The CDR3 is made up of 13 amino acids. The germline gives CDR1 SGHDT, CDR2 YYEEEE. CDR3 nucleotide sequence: TGTGCCAGCAGCCGACGGGGTACAGATACGCAGTATTTT. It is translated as CASSRRGTDTQYF.

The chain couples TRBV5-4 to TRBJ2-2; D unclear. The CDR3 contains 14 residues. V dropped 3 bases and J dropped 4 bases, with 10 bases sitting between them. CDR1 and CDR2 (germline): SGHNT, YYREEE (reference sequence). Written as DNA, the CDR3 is TGTGCCAGCAGCTCCCCCCAGAGCACCGGGGAGCTGTTTTTT. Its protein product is CASSSPQSTGELFF.

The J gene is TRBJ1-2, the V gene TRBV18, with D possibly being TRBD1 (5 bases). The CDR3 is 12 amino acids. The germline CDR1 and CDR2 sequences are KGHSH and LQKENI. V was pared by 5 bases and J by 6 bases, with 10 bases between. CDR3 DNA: TGTGCCAGCTCAACCTCGGGGGATGGCTACACCTTC. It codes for CASSTSGDGYTF. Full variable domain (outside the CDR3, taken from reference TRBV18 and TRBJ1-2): NAGVMQNPRHLVRRRGQEARLRCSPMKGHSHVYWYRQLPEEGLKFMVYLQKENIIDESGMPKERFSAEFPKEGPSILRIQQVVRGDSAAYFCASSTSGDGYTFGSGTRLTVV.

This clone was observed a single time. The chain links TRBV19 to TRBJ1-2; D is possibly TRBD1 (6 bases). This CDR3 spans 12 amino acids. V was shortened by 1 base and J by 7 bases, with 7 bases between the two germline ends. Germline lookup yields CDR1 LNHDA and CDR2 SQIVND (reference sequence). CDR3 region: CASSIGTAGYTF. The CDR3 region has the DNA TGTGCCAGTAGTATAGGGACAGCTGGCTACACCTTC. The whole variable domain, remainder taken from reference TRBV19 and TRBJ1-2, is DGGITQSPKYLFRKEGQNVTLSCEQNLNHDAMYWYRQDPGQGLRLIYYSQIVNDFQKGDIAEGYSVSREKKESFPLTVTSAQKNPTAFYLCASSIGTAGYTFGSGTRLTVV.

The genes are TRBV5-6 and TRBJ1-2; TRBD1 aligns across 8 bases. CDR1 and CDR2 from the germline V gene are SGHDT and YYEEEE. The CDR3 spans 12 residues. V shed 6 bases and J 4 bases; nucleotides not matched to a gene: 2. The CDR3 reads CASIGTGYGYTF. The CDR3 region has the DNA TGTGCCAGCATCGGGACAGGCTATGGCTACACCTTC.

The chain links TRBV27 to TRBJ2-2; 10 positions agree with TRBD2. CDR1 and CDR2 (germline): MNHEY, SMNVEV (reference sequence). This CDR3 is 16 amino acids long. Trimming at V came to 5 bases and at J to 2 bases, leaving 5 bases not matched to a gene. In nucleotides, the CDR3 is TGTGCCAGCAGTCCTCTAGCGGGGGTAAACACCGGGGAGCTGTTTTTT. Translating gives CASSPLAGVNTGELFF.

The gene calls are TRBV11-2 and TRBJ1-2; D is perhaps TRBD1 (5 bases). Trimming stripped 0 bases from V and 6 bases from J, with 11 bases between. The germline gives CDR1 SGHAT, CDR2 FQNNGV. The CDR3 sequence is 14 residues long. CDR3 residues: CASSLDRVTHGYTF. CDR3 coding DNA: TGTGCCAGCAGCTTAGACAGGGTTACGCATGGCTACACCTTC.

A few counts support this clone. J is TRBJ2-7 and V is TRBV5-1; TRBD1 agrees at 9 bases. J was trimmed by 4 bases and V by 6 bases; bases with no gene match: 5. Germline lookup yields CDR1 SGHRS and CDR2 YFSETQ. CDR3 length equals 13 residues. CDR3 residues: CASMGTGMYEQYF. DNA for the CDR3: TGCGCCAGCATGGGGACAGGGATGTACGAGCAGTACTTC.

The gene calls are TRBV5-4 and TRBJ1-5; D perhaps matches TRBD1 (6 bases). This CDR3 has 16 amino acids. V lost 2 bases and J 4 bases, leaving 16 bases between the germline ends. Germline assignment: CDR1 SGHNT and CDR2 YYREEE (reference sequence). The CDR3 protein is CASSLTGGVGNQPQHF. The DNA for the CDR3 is TGTGCCAGCAGCTTAACCGGGGGCGTAGGGAATCAGCCCCAGCATTTT.

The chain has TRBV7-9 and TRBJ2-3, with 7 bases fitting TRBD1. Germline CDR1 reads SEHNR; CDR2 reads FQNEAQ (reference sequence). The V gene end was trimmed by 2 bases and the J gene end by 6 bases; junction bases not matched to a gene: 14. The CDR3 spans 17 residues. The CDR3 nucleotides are TGTGCCAGCAGCTTACCCTTGACAGGGAATCAACCGGATACGCAGTATTTT. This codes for CASSLPLTGNQPDTQYF.

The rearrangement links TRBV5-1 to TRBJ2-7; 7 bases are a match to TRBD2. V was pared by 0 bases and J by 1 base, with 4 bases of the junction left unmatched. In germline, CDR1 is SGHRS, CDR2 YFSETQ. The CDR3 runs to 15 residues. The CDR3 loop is CASSLDPGGSYEQYF. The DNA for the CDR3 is TGCGCCAGCAGCTTGGACCCGGGGGGTTCCTACGAGCAGTACTTC.

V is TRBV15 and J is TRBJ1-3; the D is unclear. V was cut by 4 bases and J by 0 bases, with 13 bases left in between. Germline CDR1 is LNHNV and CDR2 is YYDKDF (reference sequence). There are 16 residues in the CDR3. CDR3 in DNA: TGTGCCACCAGCAAGTACCCAGGTTTCTCTGGAAACACCATATATTTT. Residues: CATSKYPGFSGNTIYF.

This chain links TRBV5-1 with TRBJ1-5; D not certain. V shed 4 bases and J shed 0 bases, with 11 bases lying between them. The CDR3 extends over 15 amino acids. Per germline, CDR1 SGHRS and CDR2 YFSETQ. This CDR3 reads CASSQDGYSNQPQHF. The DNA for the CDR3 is TGCGCCAGCAGCCAGGACGGATATAGCAATCAGCCCCAGCATTTT.

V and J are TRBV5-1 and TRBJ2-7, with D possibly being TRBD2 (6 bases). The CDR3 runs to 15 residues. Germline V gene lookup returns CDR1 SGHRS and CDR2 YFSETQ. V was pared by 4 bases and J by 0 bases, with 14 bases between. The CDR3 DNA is TGCGCCAGCAGCGGGGGGATATTAAGCTCCTACGAGCAGTACTTC. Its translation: CASSGGILSSYEQYF.

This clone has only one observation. The CDR3 loop reads CASKKGTGNTEAFF. CDR3 coding DNA: TGCGCCAGCAAGAAAGGGACGGGGAACACTGAAGCTTTCTTT. This chain uses TRBV5-1 with TRBJ1-1, with D maybe TRBD1 (5 bases). Trimming left V 6 bases short and J 1 base short, with 13 bases between. CDR3 length: 14 amino acids. Germline V gene lookup returns CDR1 SGHRS and CDR2 YFSETQ.

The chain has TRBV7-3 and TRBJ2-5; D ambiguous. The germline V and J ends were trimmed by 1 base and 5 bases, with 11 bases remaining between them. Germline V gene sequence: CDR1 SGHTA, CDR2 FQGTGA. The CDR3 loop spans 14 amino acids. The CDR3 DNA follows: TGTGCCAGCAGCTTAAGGCCTTCAAGGGAGACCCAGTACTTC. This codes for CASSLRPSRETQYF.

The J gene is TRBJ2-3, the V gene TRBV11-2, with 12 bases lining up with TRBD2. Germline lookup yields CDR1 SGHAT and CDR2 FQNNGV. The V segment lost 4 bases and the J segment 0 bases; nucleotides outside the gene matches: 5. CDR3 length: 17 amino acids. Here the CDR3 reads CASSYGTSGPSTDTQYF. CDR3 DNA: TGTGCCAGCAGCTACGGGACTAGCGGGCCTAGCACAGATACGCAGTATTTT.

DNA for the CDR3: TGTGCCAGCAGTTCAGGACGGTATTCCTACGAGCAGTACTTC. Protein product: CASSSGRYSYEQYF. V gene TRBV6-5 combines with J gene TRBJ2-7, with no clear D. This CDR3 has 14 residues. Germline-derived CDR1 and CDR2 are MNHEY and SVGAGI. Trimming took off 4 bases at V and 1 base at J, with 11 bases between the two ends.

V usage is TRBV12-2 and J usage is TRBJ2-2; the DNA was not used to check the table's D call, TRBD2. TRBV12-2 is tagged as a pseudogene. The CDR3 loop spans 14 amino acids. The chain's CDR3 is CASSSTAGTGELFF. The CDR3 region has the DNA TGTGCCAGCAGCTCAACAGCGGGCACCGGGGAGCTGTTTTTT.

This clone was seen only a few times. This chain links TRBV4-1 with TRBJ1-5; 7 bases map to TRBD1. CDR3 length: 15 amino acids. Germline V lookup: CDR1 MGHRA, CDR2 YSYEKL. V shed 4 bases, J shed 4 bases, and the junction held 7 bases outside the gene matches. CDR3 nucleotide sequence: TGCGCCAGCAGCCGGGAGGGGGCAGCAAATCAGCCCCAGCATTTT. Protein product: CASSREGAANQPQHF.

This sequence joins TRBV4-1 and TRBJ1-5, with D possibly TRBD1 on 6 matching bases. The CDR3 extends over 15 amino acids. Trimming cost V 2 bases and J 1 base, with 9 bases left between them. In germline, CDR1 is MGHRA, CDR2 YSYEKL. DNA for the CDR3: TGCGCCAGCAGCCAACCAGGGGTCAGCAATCAGCCCCAGCATTTT. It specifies CASSQPGVSNQPQHF.

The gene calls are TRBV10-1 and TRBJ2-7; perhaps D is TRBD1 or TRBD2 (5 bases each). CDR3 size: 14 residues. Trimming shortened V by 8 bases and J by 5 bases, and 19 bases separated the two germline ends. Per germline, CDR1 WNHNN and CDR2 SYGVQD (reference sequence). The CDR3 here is CASQQRDPNHEQYF. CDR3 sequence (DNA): TGCGCCAGCCAGCAGAGGGACCCCAACCACGAGCAGTACTTC.

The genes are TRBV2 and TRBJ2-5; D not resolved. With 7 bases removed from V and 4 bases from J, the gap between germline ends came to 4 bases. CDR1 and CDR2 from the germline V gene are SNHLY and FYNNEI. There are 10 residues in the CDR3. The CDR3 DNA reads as TGTGCCAGCATGATAGAGACCCAGTACTTC. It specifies CASMIETQYF.

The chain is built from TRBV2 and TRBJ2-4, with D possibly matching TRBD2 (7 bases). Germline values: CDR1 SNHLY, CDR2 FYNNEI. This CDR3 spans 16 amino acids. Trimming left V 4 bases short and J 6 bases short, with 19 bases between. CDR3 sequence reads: CASSVIGGPGGNIQYF. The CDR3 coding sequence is TGTGCCAGCAGTGTTATCGGGGGGCCGGGTGGAAACATTCAGTACTTC.

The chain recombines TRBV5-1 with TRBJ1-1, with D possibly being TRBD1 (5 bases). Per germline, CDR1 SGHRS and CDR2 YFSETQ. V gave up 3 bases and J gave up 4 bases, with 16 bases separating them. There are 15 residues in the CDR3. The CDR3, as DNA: TGCGCCAGCAGCTCTGCGGGACTTTCGGGCACTGAAGCTTTCTTT. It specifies CASSSAGLSGTEAFF.

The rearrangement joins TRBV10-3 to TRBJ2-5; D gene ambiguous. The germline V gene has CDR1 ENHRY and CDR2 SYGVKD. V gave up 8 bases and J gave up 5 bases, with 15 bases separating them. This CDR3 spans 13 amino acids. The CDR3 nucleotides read TGTGCCATCGGCCGCCTCGACGGGGAGACCCAGTACTTC. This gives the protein CAIGRLDGETQYF.